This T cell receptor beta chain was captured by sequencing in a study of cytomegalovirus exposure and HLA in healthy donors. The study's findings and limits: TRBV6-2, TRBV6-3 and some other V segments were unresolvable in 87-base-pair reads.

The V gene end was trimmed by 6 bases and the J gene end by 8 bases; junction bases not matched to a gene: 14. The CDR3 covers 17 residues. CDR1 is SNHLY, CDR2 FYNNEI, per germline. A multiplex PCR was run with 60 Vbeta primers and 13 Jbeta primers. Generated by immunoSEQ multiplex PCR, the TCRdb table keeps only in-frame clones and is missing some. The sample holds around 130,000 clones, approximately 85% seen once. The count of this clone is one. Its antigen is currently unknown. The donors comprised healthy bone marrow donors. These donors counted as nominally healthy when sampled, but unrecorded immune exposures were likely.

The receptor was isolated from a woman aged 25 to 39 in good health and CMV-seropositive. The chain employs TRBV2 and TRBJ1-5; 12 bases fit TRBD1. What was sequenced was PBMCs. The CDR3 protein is CASSVPGTGGYGEPQHF. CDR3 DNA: TGTGCCAGCAGCGTCCCCGGGACAGGGGGCTACGGGGAGCCCCAGCATTTT.